The rows below give T cell receptor beta chains drawn from one sample of a study of blood T cell repertoires in COVID-19. Only in-frame clones appear in the TCRdb table, and some are missing; sequencing was by immunoSEQ multiplex PCR. The sample consists of some 170,000 clones, approximately 82% of them appearing once. Sequencing was performed on PBMCs or T cells enriched from blood (not recorded which). These receptors came from a woman aged 45-60 years who had recovered from COVID-19. The CDR3 runs from the conserved cysteine through the conserved F or W. Fields, in order: V gene, J gene, D gene, CDR3 protein. The D gene is left open where the match is weak.

TRBV27	TRBJ2-7	.	CASSKRRAGVNEQYF
TRBV3-1/TRBV3-2	TRBJ2-7	.	CASSQDRRPPAPEQYF
TRBV7-2	TRBJ2-2	.	CASSLEGAGTGELFF
TRBV4-2	TRBJ1-6	.	CASSQEDHYADTNSPLHF
TRBV5-4	TRBJ2-6	.	CASSLVVYSGANVLTF
TRBV27	TRBJ1-2	.	CASSLPDRANYGYTF
TRBV18	TRBJ1-1	.	CASSMGLTEAFF
TRBV9	TRBJ2-7	.	CASSVNPGGQYEQYF
TRBV4-1	TRBJ1-6	TRBD1	CASSLDRGLTLHF
TRBV18	TRBJ1-1	TRBD1	CASSIVGRTTGTVKSEAFF
TRBV5-1	TRBJ2-6	.	CASSPPGVNVLTF
TRBV2	TRBJ2-1	TRBD2	CASSETSGREHEQFF
TRBV19	TRBJ1-2	TRBD1	CASRFLGQAIF
TRBV7-2	TRBJ2-1	TRBD2	CASSLGLASNEQFF
TRBV29-1	TRBJ2-2	TRBD1	CSVTPGDSFTGELFF
TRBV6-2/TRBV6-3	TRBJ1-1	TRBD1	CASSTGQAVSNTEAFF
TRBV18	TRBJ2-7	TRBD2	CASSPPGLAYEQYF
TRBV19	TRBJ1-2	TRBD1	CASSRTGVDYGYTF
TRBV6-4	TRBJ2-1	TRBD2	CASSDESGGINEQFF
TRBV11-2	TRBJ2-7	.	CASSLNRETYEQYF
TRBV20-1	TRBJ2-1	.	CSASRLGVYNEQFF
TRBV3-1/TRBV3-2	TRBJ2-7	.	CASSLLSTSVRNEQYF
TRBV5-1	TRBJ2-3	TRBD2	CASSLAASGNTDTQYF
TRBV30	TRBJ2-5	TRBD2	CAWTSGQETQYF
TRBV6-2/TRBV6-3	TRBJ1-3	.	CASSWGPGNTIYF
TRBV10-3	TRBJ2-7	TRBD2	CAISDPGGTSGKEQYF
TRBV18	TRBJ1-6	.	CASSPRHDNSPLHF
TRBV10-3	TRBJ1-5	.	CAISEAGGSNQPQHF
TRBV7-9	TRBJ1-4	TRBD1	CASSSRTGGEKLFF
TRBV19	TRBJ1-5	TRBD1	CASSIGQGVGPQHF
TRBV28	TRBJ2-7	.	CASSIRGYEQYF
TRBV6-5	TRBJ1-1	.	CASAGGSGNTEAFF
TRBV4-1	TRBJ1-6	TRBD1	CASSPGKGALYNSPLHF
TRBV10-3	TRBJ2-7	.	CAISERASAYEQYF
TRBV28	TRBJ2-4	.	CASISVGEGGVAKNIQYF
TRBV19	TRBJ2-7	TRBD1	CASSVSGTGSYEQYF
TRBV11-1	TRBJ1-1	.	CASSRNTGTNTEAFF
TRBV28	TRBJ1-1	.	CASRAGVNTEAFF
TRBV27	TRBJ1-1	TRBD1	CASSLKGLNRGPWNTEAFF
TRBV2	TRBJ2-1	TRBD2	CASRLAGREQFF
TRBV28	TRBJ2-3	TRBD1	CASSPPTGVTQYF